These 6 T cell receptor beta chains originate from one sample sequenced in a study of control samples from healthy donors and cancer patients. Method: immunoSEQ multiplex PCR; TCRdb's copy keeps in-frame clones and lacks some. This repertoire shows approximately 93,000 clones, about 89% found once; its top ten account for roughly a tenth. Sequencing used PBMCs. Receptor source: a woman aged 50 to 60 with colorectal cancer.

The chain is built from TRBV9 and TRBJ2-1, with TRBD2 matching over 8 bases. The CDR3 spans 16 residues. The germline gives CDR1 SGDLS, CDR2 YYNGEE. Losses at the gene ends were 4 bases for V and 5 bases for J; bases not matched to a gene: 11. The CDR3 loop reads CASSPRGIAGNNEQFF. In nucleotides, the CDR3 is TGTGCCAGCAGCCCGAGGGGAATAGCGGGGAACAATGAGCAGTTCTTC.

The J gene is TRBJ2-7, the V gene TRBV19; 9 nucleotides align to TRBD1. Per germline, CDR1 LNHDA and CDR2 SQIVND (reference sequence). There are 13 residues in the CDR3. V lost 4 bases and J lost 4; bases outside the gene matches: 2. In nucleotides, the CDR3 is TGTGCCAGTAGTAAGACAGGGGGGTACGAGCAGTACGTC. Translation gives CASSKTGGYEQYV.

J is TRBJ1-1 and V is TRBV6-6, with TRBD1 identical over 10 bases. Per germline, CDR1 MNHNY and CDR2 SVGAGI (reference sequence). Trimming took 2 bases from V and 3 from J; bases not matched to a gene: 6. The CDR3 has 16 amino acids. The CDR3 DNA reads as TGTGCCAGCAGTTACGGGGGGACAGGGGAGGACACTGAAGCTTTCTTT. This translates into CASSYGGTGEDTEAFF.

This clone appeared once. The chain couples TRBV7-2 to TRBJ2-1; D might be TRBD2 (5 bases). From germline, CDR1 is SGHTA and CDR2 FQGNSA. CDR3 length: 14 amino acids. The V and J ends lost 5 bases and 7 bases respectively, with 15 bases between them. The CDR3 is CASSKGGGRNEQFF. The CDR3 DNA sequence: TGTGCCAGCAGCAAAGGCGGCGGGCGGAATGAGCAGTTCTTC.

The chain couples TRBV28 to TRBJ1-2; TRBD1 agrees at 10 bases. This CDR3 has 16 residues. The ends lost 2 bases at V and 4 bases at J; junction bases unmatched: 7. Germline-derived CDR1 and CDR2 are MDHEN and SYDVKM. The CDR3 loop reads CASSLGSRQGAYGYTF. CDR3 nucleotides: TGTGCCAGCAGTTTAGGGTCTAGACAGGGGGCCTATGGCTACACCTTC.

The table lists this clone with a few counts. The J gene is TRBJ2-1, the V gene TRBV14, with TRBD2 identical over 9 bases. The CDR3 totals 13 residues. The V segment lost 8 bases and the J segment 6 bases; nucleotides outside the gene matches: 5. Germline loops: CDR1 SGHDN, CDR2 FVKESK. CDR3 residues: CASLLAGSNEQFF. The CDR3 region has the DNA TGTGCCAGCTTGCTAGCGGGGAGCAATGAGCAGTTCTTC.